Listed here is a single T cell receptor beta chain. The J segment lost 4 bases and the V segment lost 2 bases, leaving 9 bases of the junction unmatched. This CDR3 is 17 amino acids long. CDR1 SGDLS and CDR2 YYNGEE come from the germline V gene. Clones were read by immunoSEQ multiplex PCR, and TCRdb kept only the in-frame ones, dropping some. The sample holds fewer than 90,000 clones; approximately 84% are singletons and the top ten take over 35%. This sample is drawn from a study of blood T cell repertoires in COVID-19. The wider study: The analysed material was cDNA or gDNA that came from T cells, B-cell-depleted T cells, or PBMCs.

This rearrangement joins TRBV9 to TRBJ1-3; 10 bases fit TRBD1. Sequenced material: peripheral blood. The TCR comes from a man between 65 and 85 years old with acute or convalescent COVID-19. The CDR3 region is CASSVYRDRGPGNTIYF. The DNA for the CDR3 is TGTGCCAGCAGCGTCTACCGGGACAGGGGACCCGGAAACACCATATATTTT.